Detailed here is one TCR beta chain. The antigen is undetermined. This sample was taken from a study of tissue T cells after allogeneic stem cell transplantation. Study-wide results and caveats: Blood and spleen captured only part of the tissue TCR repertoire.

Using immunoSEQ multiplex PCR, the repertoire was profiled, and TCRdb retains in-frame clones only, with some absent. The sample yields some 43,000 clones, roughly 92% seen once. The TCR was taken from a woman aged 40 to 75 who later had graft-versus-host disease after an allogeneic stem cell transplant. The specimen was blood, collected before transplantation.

CDR3 in DNA: TGTGCCAGTAGTATCGGGGGAAGCGGGGCCAACGTCCTGACTTTC. Translated, it gives CASSIGGSGANVLTF. This sequence joins TRBV19 and TRBJ2-6, with D tentatively TRBD2 (6 bases). Germline CDR1 and CDR2: LNHDA and SQIVND (reference sequence). Trimming took off 3 bases at V and 4 bases at J, with 10 bases between the two ends. The CDR3 runs 15 residues.